The 30 T cell receptor beta chains in this list originate from one sample, sequenced in a study of OX40 agonist ivuxolimab in advanced cancers. Library generation was performed with the immunoSEQ multiplex PCR assay. Drawn from immuneACCESS, this table holds only the in-frame rearrangements with V and J called that TCRdb kept. Clones are partly lost; checked studies trace under half to an unresolved V gene and leave the rest unexplained. In this sample the table shows roughly 80,000 clones, about 85% of which occur a single time. Of the sample, 2% to 2.5% falls within the top ten clones. The starting material was CD4+ or CD8+ T cells sorted from blood, obtained in a trial of the OX40 agonist ivuxolimab. The origin of the receptors is an adult with an advanced solid tumor such as melanoma, head and neck, liver or kidney cancer.

This sequence joins TRBV6-5 and TRBJ2-3; TRBD2 matches 9 bases. The ends lost 3 bases at V and 2 bases at J; junction bases unmatched: 6. The germline gives CDR1 MNHEY, CDR2 SVGAGI. The CDR3 is 16 residues long. CDR3 region: CASSYRGLALTDTQYF. The CDR3 DNA is TGTGCCAGCAGTTATCGAGGACTAGCGCTCACAGATACGCAGTATTTT.

The gene calls are TRBV29-1 and TRBJ2-5, with 7 bases identical to TRBD1. V dropped 3 bases and J dropped 6; count of bases not matched to a gene: 7. Germline CDR1 reads SQVTM; CDR2 reads ANQGSEA. The CDR3 extends over 13 amino acids. CDR3 in DNA: TGCAGCGTTGATGGCCAGGGGGTCCAGACCCAGTACTTC. This codes for CSVDGQGVQTQYF.

This clone was seen only once. The V call is TRBV6-1, the J call TRBJ2-5; a weak D match, TRBD1 (6 bases). Deletions cut 7 bases from V and 5 bases from J, with 17 bases between. Germline V lookup: CDR1 MNHNS, CDR2 SASEGT. This CDR3 comprises 14 residues. As DNA, the CDR3 is TGTGCCAGCAATTCCCAGGGGCAGGGGGAGACCCAGTACTTC. Amino acid sequence: CASNSQGQGETQYF.

The rearrangement links TRBV11-3 to TRBJ2-1; tentative D call: TRBD1 (5 bases). Trimming stripped 5 bases from V and 0 bases from J, with 8 bases between. The germline V gene encodes CDR1 SGHNT and CDR2 YENEEA. The CDR3 sequence is 14 residues long. This CDR3 is CASSPDNSYNEQFF. DNA of the CDR3: TGTGCCAGCAGCCCGGACAACTCCTACAATGAGCAGTTCTTC.

This clone has a handful of counts. The V gene is TRBV10-3, the J gene TRBJ2-7, with 10 bases lining up with TRBD1. V lost 10 bases, J lost 5 bases, and 17 bases stayed unmatched. This CDR3 contains 16 residues. Germline lookup yields CDR1 ENHRY and CDR2 SYGVKD. CDR3 amino acids: CATILSTGTGVHEQYF. DNA of the CDR3: TGTGCCACCATTTTATCGACCGGGACAGGGGTTCACGAGCAGTACTTC.

CDR3 DNA sequence: TGCGCCAGCAGCCCAGGGGCCTTTAATCAGCCCCAGCATTTT. As protein: CASSPGAFNQPQHF. The chain is built from TRBV5-1 and TRBJ1-5; perhaps TRBD1 as D (6 bases). This CDR3 region has 14 residues. Germline V CDR1 and CDR2: SGHRS, YFSETQ. The germline V and J ends were trimmed by 4 bases and 4 bases, with 12 bases remaining between them.

This sequence joins TRBV6-5 and TRBJ2-3; D is unclear. In germline, CDR1 is MNHEY, CDR2 SVGAGI. Trimming shortened V by 7 bases and J by 1 base, and 12 bases separated the two germline ends. The length of the CDR3 is 14 residues. CDR3 in amino acids: CASTQTVGTDTQYF. CDR3 nucleotides: TGTGCCAGCACCCAAACGGTGGGCACAGATACGCAGTATTTT.

The chain carries TRBV7-3 and TRBJ2-7; the match to TRBD2 covers 9 bases. Per germline, CDR1 SGHTA and CDR2 FQGTGA. With V trimmed by 6 bases and J by 5 bases, 11 bases remained unmatched. The CDR3 covers 15 residues. The CDR3 nucleotides are TGTGCCAGCAGTCAATCCGGGACTAGCCGCGACGAGCAGTACTTC. Translated: CASSQSGTSRDEQYF. The whole variable domain, filled in from reference TRBV7-3 and TRBJ2-7, reads GAGVSQTPSNKVTEKGKYVELRCDPISGHTALYWYRQSLGQGPEFLIYFQGTGAADDSGLPNDRFFAVRPEGSVSTLKIQRTERGDSAVYLCASSQSGTSRDEQYFGPGTRLTVT.

The chain uses TRBV4-1 and TRBJ2-3; D not certain. The CDR3 has 14 amino acids. Germline V gene sequence: CDR1 MGHRA, CDR2 YSYEKL. V lost 3 bases and J 7 bases, leaving 14 bases between the germline ends. The CDR3 DNA reads TGCGCCAGCAGCCAGGAACCCGAGAGTTATACGCAGTATTTT. It translates to CASSQEPESYTQYF.

The genes are TRBV6-5 and TRBJ1-2; D gene unclear. Germline CDR1 MNHEY, CDR2 SVGAGI. V lost 2 bases, J lost 7 bases, and 11 bases lay in between. CDR3 size: 13 residues. CDR3 sequence reads: CASSYTTAGGYTF. The CDR3 coding sequence is TGTGCCAGCAGTTACACGACGGCCGGTGGCTACACCTTC.

This chain links TRBV29-1 with TRBJ2-6, with D maybe TRBD2 (5 bases). Per the germline V gene, CDR1 is SQVTM and CDR2 is ANQGSEA. The V gene lost 7 bases and the J gene lost 3 bases, with 7 bases spanning the gap. This CDR3 spans 12 amino acids. The CDR3 DNA reads TGCAGCGCCGAGGGTGGGGCCAACGTCCTGACTTTC. Residues: CSAEGGANVLTF.

The V and J genes are TRBV11-3 and TRBJ2-7; D gene ambiguous. In germline, CDR1 is SGHNT, CDR2 YENEEA. The CDR3 has 14 amino acids. The V end lost 1 base, the J end lost 0 bases, and 7 bases lay between the germline ends. This chain's CDR3 is CASSLGTSSYEQYF. The CDR3 nucleotides read TGTGCCAGCAGCTTAGGCACCAGCTCCTACGAGCAGTACTTC.

This chain links TRBV9 with TRBJ2-2; possibly TRBD1 for D (6 bases). Trimming cost V 2 bases and J 1 base, with 9 bases left between them. This CDR3 spans 15 amino acids. CDR1 is SGDLS, CDR2 YYNGEE, per germline. The chain's CDR3 is CASSVQTGNTGELFF. The CDR3 nucleotides are TGTGCCAGCAGCGTCCAGACAGGGAACACCGGGGAGCTGTTTTTT.

The chain couples TRBV14 to TRBJ2-3, with TRBD1 matching over 7 bases. J gave up 3 bases and V 5 bases, and 5 bases lay outside the gene matches. Germline values: CDR1 SGHDN, CDR2 FVKESK. The CDR3 extends over 14 amino acids. The chain's CDR3 is CASSKGQPTDTQYF. The CDR3 DNA reads as TGTGCCAGCAGCAAGGGACAGCCTACAGATACGCAGTATTTT.

The rearrangement uses TRBV5-1 and TRBJ2-3; 8 bases are shared with TRBD1. In germline, CDR1 is SGHRS, CDR2 YFSETQ. This CDR3 comprises 16 residues. With 0 bases clipped from V and 8 bases from J, the junction kept 11 bases outside the gene matches. The CDR3: CASSLGAGQGLGTQYF. DNA of the CDR3: TGCGCCAGCAGCTTGGGGGCCGGACAGGGATTAGGTACGCAGTATTTT.

This clone appeared once. The chain is built from TRBV6-1 and TRBJ1-1; 8 bases are shared with TRBD1. The CDR3 runs to 14 residues. Germline CDR1 MNHNS, CDR2 SASEGT. The V segment lost 5 bases and the J segment 5 bases; nucleotides outside the gene matches: 7. The CDR3 DNA reads as TGTGCCAGCAGTAGCAGACAGGGGTCGACTGAAGCTTTCTTT. This encodes CASSSRQGSTEAFF.

The gene calls are TRBV28 and TRBJ2-7, with TRBD1 matching 10 bases. Per germline, CDR1 MDHEN and CDR2 SYDVKM. The CDR3 spans 15 residues. V trimming: 1 base; J trimming: 5 bases; junction bases outside the gene matches: 5. The CDR3 DNA is TGTGCCAGCAGTTTATTAGGGACAGGGGACCACGAGCAGTACTTC. Amino acid sequence: CASSLLGTGDHEQYF.

The chain employs TRBV14 and TRBJ1-1; tentatively, D is TRBD1 (5 bases). CDR3 length equals 13 residues. The germline V gene encodes CDR1 SGHDN and CDR2 FVKESK. The V end was cut by 4 bases, the J end by 3 bases, with 9 bases between. The CDR3 nucleotides are TGTGCCAGCAGCCCGCGCAGGGACACTGAAGCTTTCTTT. This codes for CASSPRRDTEAFF.

The V and J genes are TRBV4-3 and TRBJ2-1, with unresolved D. Trimming shortened V by 1 base and J by 10 bases, and 11 bases separated the two germline ends. Germline values: CDR1 LGHNA, CDR2 YSLEER. This CDR3 is built from 13 residues. CDR3 residues: CASSQVIGREQFF. The DNA of the CDR3 is TGCGCCAGCAGCCAAGTTATCGGGCGGGAGCAGTTCTTC.

CDR3 loop: CASRQGVGYQPQHF. The CDR3 bases are TGTGCCAGCAGACAGGGGGTAGGATATCAGCCCCAGCATTTT. The chain is built from TRBV6-5 and TRBJ1-5; TRBD1 aligns across 8 bases. CDR1 is MNHEY and CDR2 is SVGAGI in the germline V gene. After removal of 6 bases from V and 5 bases from J, the junction contained 6 bases not matched to a gene. The CDR3 has 14 residues.

In this sample, this clone turned up a few times. The V and J genes are TRBV5-5 and TRBJ1-1; unclear D gene. Trimming cost V 1 base and J 0 bases, with 16 bases left between them. Germline loops: CDR1 SGHKS, CDR2 YYEKEE (reference sequence). The CDR3 covers 17 residues. CDR3 in DNA: TGTGCCAGCAGCTTGACCCTGCAGACGGGGATGAACACTGAAGCTTTCTTT. It translates to CASSLTLQTGMNTEAFF.

This sequence joins TRBV6-4 and TRBJ2-3; D gene uncertain. Trimming took off 3 bases at V and 3 bases at J, with 7 bases between the two ends. The length of the CDR3 is 13 residues. Looked up from germline, CDR1 is MRHNA and CDR2 is SNTAGT. The CDR3 DNA sequence: TGTGCCAGCAGTGAAGTGGGTACAGATACGCAGTATTTT. This encodes CASSEVGTDTQYF.

This chain links TRBV18 with TRBJ2-7; the match to TRBD2 covers 14 bases. The J segment lost 6 bases and the V segment lost 3 bases, leaving 1 base of the junction unmatched. The CDR3 is 14 residues long. In germline, CDR1 is KGHSH, CDR2 LQKENI. DNA for the CDR3: TGTGCCAGCTCACCCGGGACTAGCGGGAGCGAGCAGTACTTC. Translating it yields CASSPGTSGSEQYF. Full variable domain (rest looked up from reference TRBV18 and TRBJ2-7): NAGVMQNPRHLVRRRGQEARLRCSPMKGHSHVYWYRQLPEEGLKFMVYLQKENIIDESGMPKERFSAEFPKEGPSILRIQQVVRGDSAAYFCASSPGTSGSEQYFGPGTRLTVT.

This chain joins TRBV6-1 and TRBJ2-7, with D possibly matching TRBD2 (6 bases). The CDR3 covers 13 residues. Germline values: CDR1 MNHNS, CDR2 SASEGT. V was trimmed by 7 bases and J by 2 bases, leaving 12 bases between them. CDR3 region: CASTPGGAYEQYF. The DNA of the CDR3 is TGTGCCAGCACCCCCGGCGGGGCCTACGAGCAGTACTTC.

The rearrangement joins TRBV6-1 to TRBJ2-5; the D gene is possibly TRBD2 (6 bases). Trimming took off 7 bases at V and 6 bases at J, with 21 bases between the two ends. The germline CDR1 and CDR2 sequences are MNHNS and SASEGT. The CDR3 is made up of 15 amino acids. The CDR3 DNA reads TGTGCCAGCAACCGGGACCGGGAGATGAGGCAGACCCAGTACTTC. Protein: CASNRDREMRQTQYF.

V usage is TRBV19 and J usage is TRBJ1-2; 8 bases map to TRBD1. The J segment lost 5 bases and the V segment lost 8 bases, leaving 4 bases of the junction unmatched. Germline V gene data show CDR1 as LNHDA and CDR2 as SQIVND (reference sequence). This CDR3 is 12 amino acids long. The CDR3 sequence is CASHRGIYGYTF. DNA of the CDR3: TGTGCCAGTCACAGGGGGATTTATGGCTACACCTTC.

The chain employs TRBV5-1 and TRBJ2-7, with 9 bases fitting TRBD1. Germline loops: CDR1 SGHRS, CDR2 YFSETQ. V gave up 5 bases and J gave up 1 base; unmatched junction bases: 10. The CDR3 extends over 16 amino acids. This CDR3 is CASSRGTGGVSYEQYF. CDR3 coding DNA: TGCGCCAGCAGTCGTGGAACAGGGGGCGTTTCCTACGAGCAGTACTTC.

The J gene is TRBJ2-1, the V gene TRBV6-5; D remains ambiguous. CDR1 MNHEY and CDR2 SVGAGI come from the germline V gene. The ends were cut back, 6 bases at V and 0 bases at J, with 9 bases in the middle. This CDR3 region has 14 residues. The CDR3 sequence is CASRGRISYNEQFF. The CDR3 bases are TGTGCCAGCAGAGGCCGAATCTCCTACAATGAGCAGTTCTTC.

This chain joins TRBV11-2 and TRBJ2-5; 9 positions agree with TRBD1. This CDR3 has 17 amino acids. Germline CDR1 reads SGHAT; CDR2 reads FQNNGV. V shed 1 base, J shed 0 bases, and the junction held 6 bases outside the gene matches. CDR3 bases: TGTGCCAGCAGCTTAGTTGGGACAGGGTCGTACCAAGAGACCCAGTACTTC. Encoded protein: CASSLVGTGSYQETQYF.

The count of this clone is one. The chain joins TRBV28 to TRBJ1-2, with D unclear. V was clipped by 2 bases and J by 7 bases, with 11 bases between them. Germline V lookup: CDR1 MDHEN, CDR2 SYDVKM. The CDR3 has 13 amino acids. The CDR3 reads CASSLGQQVGYTF. As DNA, the CDR3 is TGTGCCAGCAGTTTAGGTCAGCAAGTTGGCTACACCTTC.